The T cell receptor (beta chain) described here comes from a study of T cells in Graves' hyperthyroidism and ophthalmopathy. Study-level results: Using 13 V-J features, a model discriminated ophthalmopathy from stable hyperthyroidism. Model predictions of ophthalmopathy came a median around 6.5 months before onset.

RNA transcripts were the template for amplifying TCR beta CDR3 regions. During a first-round RT-PCR of the TCR CDR3, the HTBI primer set was used. Each CDR3 protein is one row after TCRdb ran MiXCR on the multiplex PCR reads. The repertoire has 300,000 to 350,000 distinct CDR3 sequences, about 20% of them found once; the top ten carry approximately 54%. A note on this clonotype: The antigen remains unidentified.

The junction had 8 bases not matched to a gene; V was cut back by 5 bases and J by 5 bases. There are 14 residues in the CDR3. Germline V gene lookup returns CDR1 SGHAT and CDR2 FQNNGV. The sequencing sample was made of blood. This chain connects TRBV11-2 to TRBJ2-5, with 7 bases that match TRBD2. The TCR sequence derives from a woman aged 50 to 60 with Graves' hyperthyroidism. The CDR3 loop is CASSPVRGYETQYF. The CDR3 region has the DNA TGTGCCAGCAGCCCCGTGCGGGGGTACGAGACCCAGTACTTC.